These 4 T cell receptor beta chains were all obtained from the same sample, sequenced in a study of patients and donors after allogeneic stem cell transplantation. TCRdb used MiXCR to reprocess the RT-PCR reads, holding one entry per CDR3 protein. This table holds roughly 200,000 distinct CDR3 sequences, 38% found once. The sequenced material came from blood, either unsorted or a sorted T cell fraction (not recorded which). These receptor sequences come from a human donor who was either an allogeneic HSCT recipient or a stem cell or donor lymphocyte infusion donor (not recorded which). It is not recorded whose cells these are; they may come from a transplant donor.

The chain recombines TRBV29-1 with TRBJ2-5; D unresolved. CDR3 length: 14 amino acids. The V end lost 0 bases, the J end lost 5 bases, and 13 bases lay between the germline ends. Germline CDR1 reads SQVTM; CDR2 reads ANQGSEA. CDR3 bases: TGCAGCGTTGAAGATGGCGGTAGTAGGGAGACCCAGTACTTC. Translating gives CSVEDGGSRETQYF.

This rearrangement joins TRBV20-1 to TRBJ1-6; tentative D call: TRBD1 (5 bases). Deletions cut 3 bases from V and 8 bases from J, with 20 bases between. This CDR3 is 16 amino acids long. The germline gives CDR1 DFQATT, CDR2 SNEGSKA (reference sequence). CDR3 sequence (DNA): TGCAGTGCTAGGCGTGGGGGTCTACGGGTAGATTCACCCCTCCACTTT. It encodes CSARRGGLRVDSPLHF.

The chain recombines TRBV9 with TRBJ2-3, with 13 positions matching TRBD2. The CDR3 spans 16 residues. CDR1 is SGDLS and CDR2 is YYNGEE in the germline V gene. V lost 4 bases to trimming and J lost 8 bases; unmatched junction nucleotides: 10. CDR3 nucleotides: TGTGCCAGCAGCCCAGGACTAGCGGGGGTGTTTGGTACGCAGTATTTT. It translates to CASSPGLAGVFGTQYF. The variable domain in full, completed from reference TRBV9 and TRBJ2-3, reads DSGVTQTPKHLITATGQRVTLRCSPRSGDLSVYWYQQSLDQGLQFLIQYYNGEERAKGNILERFSAQQFPDLHSELNLSSLELGDSALYFCASSPGLAGVFGTQYFGPGTRLTVL.

The rearrangement links TRBV5-1 to TRBJ1-6; 11 nucleotides agree with TRBD1. The CDR3 contains 18 residues. Germline lookup yields CDR1 SGHRS and CDR2 YFSETQ. The V gene end was trimmed by 4 bases and the J gene end by 7 bases; junction bases not matched to a gene: 13. CDR3 protein: CASSISDRGRRGNSPLHF. The CDR3 nucleotides read TGCGCCAGCAGCATATCGGACAGGGGGCGCCGAGGCAATTCACCCCTCCACTTT.